The present T cell receptor beta chain was sequenced within a study of cytomegalovirus exposure and HLA in healthy donors. PCR employed 60 Vbeta and 13 Jbeta primers. TCRdb's table, derived via immunoSEQ multiplex PCR, lists solely in-frame clones and lacks some. This table holds 200,000 to 250,000 clones, about 80% found once. Germline CDR1 MDHEN, CDR2 SYDVKM. Trimming left V 6 bases short and J 3 bases short, with 14 bases between. The CDR3 loop spans 15 amino acids. This clone was seen a handful of times. V and J are TRBV28 and TRBJ2-2; tentatively, D is TRBD1 (5 bases). The clonotype comes from a man in his forties in good health and CMV-seronegative. Specimen: PBMCs. The CDR3 loop reads CASRKGLGDTGELFF. CDR3 DNA sequence: TGTGCCAGCAGGAAGGGGTTAGGAGACACCGGGGAGCTGTTTTTT.